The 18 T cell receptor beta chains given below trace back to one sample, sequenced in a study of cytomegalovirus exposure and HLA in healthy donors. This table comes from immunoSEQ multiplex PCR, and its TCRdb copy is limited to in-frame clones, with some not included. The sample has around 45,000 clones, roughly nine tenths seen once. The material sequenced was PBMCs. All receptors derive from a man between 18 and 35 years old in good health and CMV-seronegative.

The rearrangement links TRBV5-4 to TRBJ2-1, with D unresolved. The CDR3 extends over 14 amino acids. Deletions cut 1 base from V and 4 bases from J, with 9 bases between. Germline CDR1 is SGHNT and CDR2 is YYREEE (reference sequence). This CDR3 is CASSLSGLYNEQFF. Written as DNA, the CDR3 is TGTGCCAGCAGCTTGTCGGGTCTTTACAATGAGCAGTTCTTC.

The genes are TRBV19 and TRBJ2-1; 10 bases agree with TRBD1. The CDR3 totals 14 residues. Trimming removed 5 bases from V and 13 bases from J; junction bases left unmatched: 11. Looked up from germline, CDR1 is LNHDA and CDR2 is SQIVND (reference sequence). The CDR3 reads CASSPQTGGGPQFF. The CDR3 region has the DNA TGTGCCAGTAGTCCCCAGACAGGGGGCGGACCACAGTTCTTC.

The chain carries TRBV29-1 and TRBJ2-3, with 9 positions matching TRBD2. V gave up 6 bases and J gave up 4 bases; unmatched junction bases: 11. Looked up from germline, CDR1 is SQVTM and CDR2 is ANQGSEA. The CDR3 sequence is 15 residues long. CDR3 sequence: CSVRGLAGSPDTQYF. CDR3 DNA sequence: TGCAGCGTGAGGGGGCTAGCGGGAAGTCCAGATACGCAGTATTTT.

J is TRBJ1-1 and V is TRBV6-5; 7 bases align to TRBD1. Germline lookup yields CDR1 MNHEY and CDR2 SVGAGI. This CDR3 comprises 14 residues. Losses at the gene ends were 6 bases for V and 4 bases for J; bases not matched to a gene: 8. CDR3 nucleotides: TGTGCCAGCAGAGCGACAGGGTGGGGCACTGAAGCTTTCTTT. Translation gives CASRATGWGTEAFF.

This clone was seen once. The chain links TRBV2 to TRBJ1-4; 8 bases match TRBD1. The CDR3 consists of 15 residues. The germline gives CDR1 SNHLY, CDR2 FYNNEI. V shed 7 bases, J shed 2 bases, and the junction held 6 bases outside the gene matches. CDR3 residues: CASTPTGGTNEKLFF. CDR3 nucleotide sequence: TGTGCCAGCACCCCCACAGGGGGGACTAATGAAAAACTGTTTTTT.

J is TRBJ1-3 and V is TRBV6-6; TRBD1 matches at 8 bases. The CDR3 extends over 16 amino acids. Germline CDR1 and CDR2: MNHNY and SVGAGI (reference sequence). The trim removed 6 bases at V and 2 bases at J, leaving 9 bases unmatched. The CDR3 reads CASRRERTGTGNTIYF. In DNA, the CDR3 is TGTGCCAGCAGGCGGGAAAGGACAGGGACTGGAAACACCATATATTTT.

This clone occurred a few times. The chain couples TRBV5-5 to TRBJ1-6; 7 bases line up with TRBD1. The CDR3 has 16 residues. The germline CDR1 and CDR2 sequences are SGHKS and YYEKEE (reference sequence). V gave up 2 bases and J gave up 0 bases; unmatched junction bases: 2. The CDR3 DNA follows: TGTGCCAGCAGCTTCTACAGGGGCTCCTATAATTCACCCCTCCACTTT. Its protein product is CASSFYRGSYNSPLHF.

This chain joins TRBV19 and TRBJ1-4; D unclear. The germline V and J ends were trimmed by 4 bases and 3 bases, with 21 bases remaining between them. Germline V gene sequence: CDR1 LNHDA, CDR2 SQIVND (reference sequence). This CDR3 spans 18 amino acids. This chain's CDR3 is CASSTPGLGYPANEKLFF. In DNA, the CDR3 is TGTGCCAGTAGTACTCCGGGTCTTGGATATCCGGCTAATGAAAAACTGTTTTTT.

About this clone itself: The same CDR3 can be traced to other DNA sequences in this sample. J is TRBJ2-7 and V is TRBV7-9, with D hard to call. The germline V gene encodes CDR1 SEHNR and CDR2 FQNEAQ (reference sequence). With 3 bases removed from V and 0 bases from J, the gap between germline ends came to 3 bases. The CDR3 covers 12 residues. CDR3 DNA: TGTGCCAGCAGCTTTAGCTCCTACGAGCAGTACTTC. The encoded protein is CASSFSSYEQYF. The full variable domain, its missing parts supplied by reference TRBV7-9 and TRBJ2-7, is DTGVSQNPRHKITKRGQNVTFRCDPISEHNRLYWYRQTLGQGPEFLTYFQNEAQLEKSRLLSDRFSAERPKGSFSTLEIQRTEQGDSAMYLCASSFSSYEQYFGPGTRLTVT.

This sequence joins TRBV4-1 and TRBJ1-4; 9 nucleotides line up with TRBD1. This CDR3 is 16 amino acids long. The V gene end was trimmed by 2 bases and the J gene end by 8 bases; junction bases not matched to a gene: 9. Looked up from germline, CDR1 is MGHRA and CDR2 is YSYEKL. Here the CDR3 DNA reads TGCGCCAGCAGCCAAACGCCACCGGGACAGGGAGAAAAACTGTTTTTT. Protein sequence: CASSQTPPGQGEKLFF.

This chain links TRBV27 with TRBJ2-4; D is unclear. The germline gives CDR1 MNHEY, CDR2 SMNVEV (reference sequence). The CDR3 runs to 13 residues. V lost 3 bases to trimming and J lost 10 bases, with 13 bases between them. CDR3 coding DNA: TGTGCCAGCAGTTTTCTTAGGAGCGATATTCAGTACTTC. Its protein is CASSFLRSDIQYF.

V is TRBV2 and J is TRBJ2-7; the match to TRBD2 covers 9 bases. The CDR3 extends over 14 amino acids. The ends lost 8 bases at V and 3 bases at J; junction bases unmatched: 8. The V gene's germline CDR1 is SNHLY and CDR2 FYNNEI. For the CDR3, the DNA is TGTGCCAGCGGCCTCGCTAGCGGGATCTACGAGCAGTACTTC. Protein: CASGLASGIYEQYF.

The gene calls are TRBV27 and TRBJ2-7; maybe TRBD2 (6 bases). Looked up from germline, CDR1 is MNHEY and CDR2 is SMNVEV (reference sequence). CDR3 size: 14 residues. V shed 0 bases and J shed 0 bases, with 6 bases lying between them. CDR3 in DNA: TGTGCCAGCAGTTTATCCGGGGGCTCCTACGAGCAGTACTTC. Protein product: CASSLSGGSYEQYF.

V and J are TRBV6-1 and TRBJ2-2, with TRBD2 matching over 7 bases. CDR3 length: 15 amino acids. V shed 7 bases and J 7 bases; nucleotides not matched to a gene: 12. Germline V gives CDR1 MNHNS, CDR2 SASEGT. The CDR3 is CASKSIRGVSGELFF. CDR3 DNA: TGTGCCAGCAAATCGATCCGGGGGGTCAGCGGGGAGCTGTTTTTT.

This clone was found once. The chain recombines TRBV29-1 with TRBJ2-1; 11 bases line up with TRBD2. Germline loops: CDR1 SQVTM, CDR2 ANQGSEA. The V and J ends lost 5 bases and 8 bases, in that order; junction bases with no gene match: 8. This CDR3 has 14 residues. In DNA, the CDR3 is TGCAGCGTTCCACTAGCGGGAGAGAGGGATGAGCAGTTCTTC. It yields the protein CSVPLAGERDEQFF.

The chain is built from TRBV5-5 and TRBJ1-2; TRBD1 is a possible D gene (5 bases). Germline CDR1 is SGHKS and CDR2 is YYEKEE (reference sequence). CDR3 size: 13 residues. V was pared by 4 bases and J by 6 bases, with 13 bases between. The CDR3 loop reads CASSRGTFDGYTF. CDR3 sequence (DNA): TGTGCCAGCAGCCGTGGGACTTTCGATGGCTACACCTTC. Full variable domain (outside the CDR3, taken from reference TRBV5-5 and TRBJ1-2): DAGVTQSPTHLIKTRGQQVTLRCSPISGHKSVSWYQQVLGQGPQFIFQYYEKEERGRGNFPDRFSARQFPNYSSELNVNALLLGDSALYLCASSRGTFDGYTFGSGTRLTVV.

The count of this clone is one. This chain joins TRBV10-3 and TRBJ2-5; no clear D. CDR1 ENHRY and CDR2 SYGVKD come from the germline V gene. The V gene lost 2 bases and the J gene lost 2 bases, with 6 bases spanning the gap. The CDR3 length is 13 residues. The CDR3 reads CAISEGQQETQYF. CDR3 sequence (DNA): TGTGCCATCAGTGAGGGTCAGCAAGAGACCCAGTACTTC.

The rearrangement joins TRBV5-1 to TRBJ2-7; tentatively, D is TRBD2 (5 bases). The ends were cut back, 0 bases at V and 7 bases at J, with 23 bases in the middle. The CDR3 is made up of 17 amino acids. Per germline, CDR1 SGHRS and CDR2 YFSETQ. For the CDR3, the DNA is TGCGCCAGCAGCTTGGCGATCGCAGGACCTACGGGAAGAGAGCAGTACTTC. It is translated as CASSLAIAGPTGREQYF.